This T cell receptor (beta chain) was captured by sequencing in a study of blood T cell repertoires in COVID-19. TCRdb keeps only in-frame clones here, not all; method: immunoSEQ multiplex PCR. The table records tens of thousands of clones, about 85% of them present only once. Germline-derived CDR1 and CDR2 are LGHDT and YNNKEL (reference sequence). This CDR3 comprises 14 residues. Trimming stripped 1 base from V and 9 bases from J, with 13 bases between. The V call is TRBV3-1 (or the pseudogene TRBV3-2), the J call TRBJ1-5; D is possibly TRBD1 (5 bases). The clonotype was recovered from a man aged 80 or over with active or convalescent COVID-19. The sample taken for sequencing was peripheral blood. The DNA of the CDR3 is TGTGCCAGCAGCCAAGGACGGCCGCAGGGGCCCCAGCATTTT. It translates to CASSQGRPQGPQHF.